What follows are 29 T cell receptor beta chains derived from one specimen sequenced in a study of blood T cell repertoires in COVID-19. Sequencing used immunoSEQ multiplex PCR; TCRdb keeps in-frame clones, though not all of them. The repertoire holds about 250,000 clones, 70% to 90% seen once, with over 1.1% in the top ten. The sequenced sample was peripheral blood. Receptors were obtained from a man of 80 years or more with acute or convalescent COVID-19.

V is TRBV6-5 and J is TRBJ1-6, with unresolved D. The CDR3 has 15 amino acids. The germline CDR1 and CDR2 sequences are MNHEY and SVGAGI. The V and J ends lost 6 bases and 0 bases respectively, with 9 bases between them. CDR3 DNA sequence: TGTGCCAGCAGGGCAGCTAGCTCCTATAATTCACCCCTCCACTTT. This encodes CASRAASSYNSPLHF.

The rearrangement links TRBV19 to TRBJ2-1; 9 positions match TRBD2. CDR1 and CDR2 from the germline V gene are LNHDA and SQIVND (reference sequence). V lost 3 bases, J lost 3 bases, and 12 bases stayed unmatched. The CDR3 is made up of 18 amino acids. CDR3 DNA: TGTGCCAGTAGTATGCTGGCGGGAGGGTCTTGGGGCTACAATGAGCAGTTCTTC. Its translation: CASSMLAGGSWGYNEQFF.

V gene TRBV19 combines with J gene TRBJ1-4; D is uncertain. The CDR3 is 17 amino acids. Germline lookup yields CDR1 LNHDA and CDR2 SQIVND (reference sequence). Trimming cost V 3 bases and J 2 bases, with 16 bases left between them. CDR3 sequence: CASSMLRGRGTNEKLFF. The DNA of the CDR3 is TGTGCCAGTAGTATGTTACGCGGCAGAGGGACTAATGAAAAACTGTTTTTT.

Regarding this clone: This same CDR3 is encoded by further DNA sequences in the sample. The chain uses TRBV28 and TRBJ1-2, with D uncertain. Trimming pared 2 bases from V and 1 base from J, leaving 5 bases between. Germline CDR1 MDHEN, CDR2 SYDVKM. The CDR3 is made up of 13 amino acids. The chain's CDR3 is CASSLRGNYGYTF. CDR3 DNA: TGTGCCAGCAGTTTACGCGGTAACTATGGCTACACCTTC.

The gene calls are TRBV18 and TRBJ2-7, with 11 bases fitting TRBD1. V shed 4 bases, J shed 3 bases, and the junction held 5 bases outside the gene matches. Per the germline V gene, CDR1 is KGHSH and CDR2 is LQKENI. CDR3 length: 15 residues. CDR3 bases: TGTGCCAGCTCACTGGGACAGGGGGGATACTACGAGCAGTACTTC. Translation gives CASSLGQGGYYEQYF.

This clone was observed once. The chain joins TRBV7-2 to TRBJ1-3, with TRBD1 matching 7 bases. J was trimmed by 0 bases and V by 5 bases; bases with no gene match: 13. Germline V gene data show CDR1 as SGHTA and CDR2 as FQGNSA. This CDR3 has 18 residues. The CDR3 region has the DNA TGTGCCAGCAGCCCTACGACAGGGCTCGCGTACTCTGGAAACACCATATATTTT. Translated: CASSPTTGLAYSGNTIYF.

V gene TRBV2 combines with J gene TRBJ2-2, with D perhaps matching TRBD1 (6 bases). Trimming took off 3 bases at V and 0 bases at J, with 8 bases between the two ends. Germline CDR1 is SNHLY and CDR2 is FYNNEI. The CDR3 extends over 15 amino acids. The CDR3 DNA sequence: TGTGCCAGCAGTGAGGGACACCCGAACACCGGGGAGCTGTTTTTT. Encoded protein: CASSEGHPNTGELFF.

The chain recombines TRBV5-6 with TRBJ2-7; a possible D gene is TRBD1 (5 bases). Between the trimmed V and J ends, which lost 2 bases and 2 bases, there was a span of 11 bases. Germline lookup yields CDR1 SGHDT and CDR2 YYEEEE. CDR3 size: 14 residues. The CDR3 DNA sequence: TGTGCCAGCAGCTTATTTAGACAGACCTACGAGCAGTACTTC. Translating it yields CASSLFRQTYEQYF. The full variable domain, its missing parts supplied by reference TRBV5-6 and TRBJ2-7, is DAGVTQSPTHLIKTRGQQVTLRCSPKSGHDTVSWYQQALGQGPQFIFQYYEEEERQRGNFPDRFSGHQFPNYSSELNVNALLLGDSALYLCASSLFRQTYEQYFGPGTRLTVT.

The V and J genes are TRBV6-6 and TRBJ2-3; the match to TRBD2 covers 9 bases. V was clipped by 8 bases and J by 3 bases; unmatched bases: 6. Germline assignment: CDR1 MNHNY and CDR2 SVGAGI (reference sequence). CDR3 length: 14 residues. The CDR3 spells CASGREGRTDTQYF. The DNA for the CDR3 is TGTGCCAGCGGGCGGGAGGGCAGGACAGATACGCAGTATTTT.

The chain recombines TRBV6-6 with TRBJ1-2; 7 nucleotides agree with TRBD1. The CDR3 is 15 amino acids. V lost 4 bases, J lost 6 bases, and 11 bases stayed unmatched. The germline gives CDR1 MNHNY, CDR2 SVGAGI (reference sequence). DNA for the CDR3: TGTGCCAGCAGTTTAACTCCCGGGACAGTCAATGGCTACACCTTC. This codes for CASSLTPGTVNGYTF.

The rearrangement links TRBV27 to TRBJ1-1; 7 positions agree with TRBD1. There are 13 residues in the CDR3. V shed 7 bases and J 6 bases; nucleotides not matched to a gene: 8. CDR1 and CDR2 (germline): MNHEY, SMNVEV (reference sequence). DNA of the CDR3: TGTGCCAGCAAACAACAGGGGATCGCTGAAGCTTTCTTT. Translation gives CASKQQGIAEAFF.

This CDR3 is CASSPGGVALANEQFF. CDR3 DNA sequence: TGTGCCAGCAGCCCGGGAGGGGTAGCCCTGGCAAATGAGCAGTTCTTC. The genes are TRBV7-2 and TRBJ2-1; TRBD2 matches 8 bases. Germline V gives CDR1 SGHTA, CDR2 FQGNSA. This CDR3 comprises 16 residues. Germline trimming cut 5 bases from V and 7 bases from J; bases unmatched to any gene: 13.

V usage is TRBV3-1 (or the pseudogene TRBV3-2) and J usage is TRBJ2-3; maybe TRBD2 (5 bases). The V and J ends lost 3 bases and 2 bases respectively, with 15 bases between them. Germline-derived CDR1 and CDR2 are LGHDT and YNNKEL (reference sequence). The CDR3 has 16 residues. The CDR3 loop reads CASSQKLGIPTDTQYF. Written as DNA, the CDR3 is TGTGCCAGCAGCCAGAAACTAGGAATCCCCACAGATACGCAGTATTTT.

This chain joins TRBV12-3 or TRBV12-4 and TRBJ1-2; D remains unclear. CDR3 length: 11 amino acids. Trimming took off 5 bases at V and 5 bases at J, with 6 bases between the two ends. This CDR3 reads CASSLSYGYTF. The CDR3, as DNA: TGTGCCAGCAGTCTCTCTTATGGCTACACCTTC.

CDR3 protein: CASWAGHNMNTEAFF. DNA for the CDR3: TGTGCCAGCTGGGCAGGGCATAACATGAACACTGAAGCTTTCTTT. The V and J genes are TRBV18 and TRBJ1-1, with a possible D match to TRBD1 (5 bases). The germline CDR1 and CDR2 sequences are KGHSH and LQKENI. This CDR3 region has 15 residues. The ends were cut back, 7 bases at V and 0 bases at J, with 15 bases in the middle.

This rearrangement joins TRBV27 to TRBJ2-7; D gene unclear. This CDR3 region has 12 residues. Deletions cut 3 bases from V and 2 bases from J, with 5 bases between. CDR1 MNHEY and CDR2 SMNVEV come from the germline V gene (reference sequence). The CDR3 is CASSFSAYEQYF. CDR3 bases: TGTGCCAGCAGTTTTTCTGCCTACGAGCAGTACTTC.

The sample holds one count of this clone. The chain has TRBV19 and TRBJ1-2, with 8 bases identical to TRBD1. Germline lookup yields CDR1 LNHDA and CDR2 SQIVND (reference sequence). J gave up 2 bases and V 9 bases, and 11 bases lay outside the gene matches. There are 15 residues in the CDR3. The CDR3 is CASLMRAGGNYGYTF. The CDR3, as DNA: TGTGCCAGCCTAATGCGGGCAGGGGGCAACTATGGCTACACCTTC.

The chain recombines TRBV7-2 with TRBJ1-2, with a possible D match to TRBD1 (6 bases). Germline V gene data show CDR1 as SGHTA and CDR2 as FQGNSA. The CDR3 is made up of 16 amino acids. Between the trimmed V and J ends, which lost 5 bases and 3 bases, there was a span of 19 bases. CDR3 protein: CASSPGRRNRDYGYTF. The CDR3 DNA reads TGTGCCAGCAGCCCCGGAAGGAGGAACAGGGACTATGGCTACACCTTC.

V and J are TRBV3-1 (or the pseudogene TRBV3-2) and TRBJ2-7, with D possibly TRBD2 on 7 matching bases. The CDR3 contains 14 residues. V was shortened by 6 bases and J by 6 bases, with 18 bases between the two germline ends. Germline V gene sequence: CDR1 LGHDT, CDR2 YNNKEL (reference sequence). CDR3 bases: TGTGCCAGCAGTCCGGGGGGCCGAGGGGCCGAGCAGTACTTC. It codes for CASSPGGRGAEQYF.

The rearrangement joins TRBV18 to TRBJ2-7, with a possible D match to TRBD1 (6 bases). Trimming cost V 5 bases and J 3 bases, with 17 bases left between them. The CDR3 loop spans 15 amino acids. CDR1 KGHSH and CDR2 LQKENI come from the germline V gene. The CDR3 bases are TGTGCCAGCTCAGCCTCCGGGACACCGGGCTACGAGCAGTACTTC. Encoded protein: CASSASGTPGYEQYF.

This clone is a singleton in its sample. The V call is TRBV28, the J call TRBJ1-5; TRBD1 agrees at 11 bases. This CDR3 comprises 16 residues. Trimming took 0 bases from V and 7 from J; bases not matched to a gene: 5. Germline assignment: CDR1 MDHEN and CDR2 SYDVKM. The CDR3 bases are TGTGCCAGCAGTTTATGGGGGACAGGGGGAAGCCAGCCCCAGCATTTT. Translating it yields CASSLWGTGGSQPQHF.

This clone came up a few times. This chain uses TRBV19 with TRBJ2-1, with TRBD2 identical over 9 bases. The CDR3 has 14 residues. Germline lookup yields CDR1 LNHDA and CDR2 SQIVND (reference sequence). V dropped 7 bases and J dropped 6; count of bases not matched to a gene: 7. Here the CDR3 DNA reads TGTGCCAGTAACACCGGGACTAGCATCAATGAGCAGTTCTTC. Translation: CASNTGTSINEQFF.

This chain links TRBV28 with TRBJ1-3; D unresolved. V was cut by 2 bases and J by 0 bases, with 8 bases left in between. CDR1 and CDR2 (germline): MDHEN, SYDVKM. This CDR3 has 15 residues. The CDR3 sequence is CASSLIRVSGNTIYF. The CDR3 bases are TGTGCCAGCAGTTTAATAAGAGTCTCTGGAAACACCATATATTTT.

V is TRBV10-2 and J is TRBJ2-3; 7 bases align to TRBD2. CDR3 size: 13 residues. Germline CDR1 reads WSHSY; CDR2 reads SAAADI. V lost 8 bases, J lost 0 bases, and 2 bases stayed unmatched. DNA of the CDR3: TGCGCCAGCGGGACTATAAGCACAGATACGCAGTATTTT. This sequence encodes CASGTISTDTQYF.

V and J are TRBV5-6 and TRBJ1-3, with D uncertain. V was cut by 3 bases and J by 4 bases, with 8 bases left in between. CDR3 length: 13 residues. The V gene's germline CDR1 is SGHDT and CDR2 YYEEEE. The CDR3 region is CASSSPMGNTIYF. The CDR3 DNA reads TGTGCCAGCAGCTCCCCCATGGGAAACACCATATATTTT.

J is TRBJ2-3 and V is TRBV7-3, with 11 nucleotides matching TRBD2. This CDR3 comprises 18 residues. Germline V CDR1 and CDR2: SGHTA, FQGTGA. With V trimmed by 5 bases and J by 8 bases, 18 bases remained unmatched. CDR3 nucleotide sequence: TGTGCCAGCAGCCCGACCCATAGCGGGGGGGGCTCAGAGGCTACGCAGTATTTT. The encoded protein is CASSPTHSGGGSEATQYF. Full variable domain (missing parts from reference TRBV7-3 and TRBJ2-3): GAGVSQTPSNKVTEKGKYVELRCDPISGHTALYWYRQSLGQGPEFLIYFQGTGAADDSGLPNDRFFAVRPEGSVSTLKIQRTERGDSAVYLCASSPTHSGGGSEATQYFGPGTRLTVL.

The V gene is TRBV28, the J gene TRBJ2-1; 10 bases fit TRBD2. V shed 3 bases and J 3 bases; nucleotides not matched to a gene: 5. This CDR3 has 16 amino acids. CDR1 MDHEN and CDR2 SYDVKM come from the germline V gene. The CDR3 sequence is CASSFPSGSVYNEQFF. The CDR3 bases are TGTGCCAGCAGTTTTCCTAGCGGGAGTGTCTACAATGAGCAGTTCTTC.

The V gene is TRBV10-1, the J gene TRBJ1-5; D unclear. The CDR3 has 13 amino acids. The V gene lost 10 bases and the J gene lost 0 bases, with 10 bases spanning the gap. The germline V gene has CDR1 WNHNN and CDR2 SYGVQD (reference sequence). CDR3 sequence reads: CAIRDYSNQPQHF. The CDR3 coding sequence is TGCGCCATCCGGGATTATAGCAATCAGCCCCAGCATTTT.

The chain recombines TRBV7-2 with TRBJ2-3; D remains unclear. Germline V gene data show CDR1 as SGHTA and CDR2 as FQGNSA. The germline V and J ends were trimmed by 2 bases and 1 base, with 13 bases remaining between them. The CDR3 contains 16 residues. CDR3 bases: TGTGCCAGCAGCTTACTTACGGGTAAGGGCACAGATACGCAGTATTTT. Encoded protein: CASSLLTGKGTDTQYF.